This T cell receptor (beta chain) was recorded in a study of T-cell memory formation after mild COVID-19. The length of the CDR3 is 13 residues. V lost 5 bases and J lost 5, with 12 bases in between. TCRdb reprocessed the 5' RACE reads via MiXCR and lists one record per CDR3 protein. This table has 400,000 to 500,000 distinct CDR3 sequences, 20% to 25% appearing once. The sequenced sample consisted of PBMCs or a T cell subset sorted from them (not recorded which). This rearrangement joins TRBV12-3 or TRBV12-4 to TRBJ2-5; D could derive from TRBD1 or TRBD2 (6 bases each). This receptor was obtained from an adult woman who had mild COVID-19 (a few samples of this study predate the infection). Cell type and time point are not known. CDR3 nucleotide sequence: TGTGCCAGCAGTACAAAAGGGGGGGAGACCCAGTACTTC. Amino acids: CASSTKGGETQYF.